The following is a TCR beta chain sequence with its context. This record belongs to a study of cytomegalovirus exposure and HLA in healthy donors. The germline gives CDR1 SNHLY, CDR2 FYNNEI. The CDR3 covers 16 residues. The V end was cut by 5 bases, the J end by 3 bases, with 17 bases between. Method: immunoSEQ multiplex PCR; TCRdb's copy keeps in-frame clones and lacks some. In the table there are roughly 140,000 clones, 70% to 90% of which are singletons. The V and J genes are TRBV2 and TRBJ1-5, with D possibly being TRBD1 (6 bases). Sequences were obtained from PBMCs. This receptor was identified in a woman younger than 35 in good health and CMV-seropositive. CDR3 region: CASSIQGRDPNQPQHF. As DNA, the CDR3 is TGTGCCAGCAGTATACAGGGACGAGACCCCAATCAGCCCCAGCATTTT.